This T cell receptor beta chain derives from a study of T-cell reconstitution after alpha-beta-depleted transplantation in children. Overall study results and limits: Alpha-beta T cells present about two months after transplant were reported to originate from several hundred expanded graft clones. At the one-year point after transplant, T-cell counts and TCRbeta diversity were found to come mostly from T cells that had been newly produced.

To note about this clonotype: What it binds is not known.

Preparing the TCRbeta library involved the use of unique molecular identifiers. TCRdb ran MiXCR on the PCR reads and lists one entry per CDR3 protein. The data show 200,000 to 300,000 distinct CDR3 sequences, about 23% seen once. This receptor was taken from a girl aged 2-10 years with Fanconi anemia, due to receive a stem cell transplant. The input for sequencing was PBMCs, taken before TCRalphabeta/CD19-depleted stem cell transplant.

The CDR3 nucleotides are TGCAGCGTTACAACAGGGGGCTCTAACTATGGCTACACCTTC. It translates to CSVTTGGSNYGYTF. V and J are TRBV29-1 and TRBJ1-2; 9 bases fit TRBD1. V lost 5 bases and J lost 0; bases outside the gene matches: 4. This CDR3 comprises 14 residues. Germline V gene sequence: CDR1 SQVTM, CDR2 ANQGSEA.